This TCR beta chain came from a study of beta chain features in type 1 diabetes. Study-wide context: Similarity in age, gender and cell yields was seen between patients and healthy donors.

One heparinised draw, averaging about 116 mL, was taken per donor. Investigators reverse transcribed all isolated RNA, so they sequenced expressed TCRB transcripts. The repertoire was sequenced with immunoSEQ multiplex PCR; TCRdb's copy has only in-frame clones and lacks some. The sample records 600,000 or so clones, under 15% being singletons. A remark on this clone: What it recognizes is unknown.

V gave up 3 bases and J gave up 2 bases, with 8 bases separating them. This CDR3 spans 14 amino acids. The germline gives CDR1 SGHTA, CDR2 FQGNSA. Study-wide points: Whether TCRB rearrangement is influenced by HLA type went unresolved here. A cDNA-based sequencing approach could over-represent cells with high TCR expression. Patients with Type 1 diabetes showed moderately but significantly shorter TCRB CDR3s in all four CD4+ subsets.

The genes are TRBV7-2 and TRBJ2-1; possible D gene TRBD1, 6 bases. The receptor's source is a man younger than 40 with type 1 diabetes. Sample: naive CD4+ T cells from blood. The CDR3 region has the DNA TGTGCCAGCAGCTTGGGGGCTCCCTACAATGAGCAGTTCTTC. It codes for CASSLGAPYNEQFF.